This T cell receptor beta chain was profiled in a study of blood T cell repertoires in COVID-19. Study summary: Researchers got acute and convalescent COVID-19 samples from the United States, Italy and Spain. Sources were T cells, B-cell-depleted T cells, or PBMCs; the material itself was cDNA or gDNA.

Only in-frame clones appear in the TCRdb table, and some are missing; sequencing was by immunoSEQ multiplex PCR. The sample has approximately 400,000 clones; around 87% are singletons. Trimming removed 5 bases from V and 4 bases from J; junction bases left unmatched: 9. The germline CDR1 and CDR2 sequences are SEHNR and FQNEAQ (reference sequence). The CDR3 extends over 16 amino acids. This receptor was obtained from a man between 25 and 39 years old who had recovered from COVID-19. Sequenced sample: PBMCs or T cells enriched from blood (not recorded which). The chain combines TRBV7-9 with TRBJ1-3; 9 bases are shared with TRBD1. CDR3 protein: CASSDPGQGSGNTIYF. The CDR3 DNA sequence: TGTGCCAGCAGCGACCCGGGACAGGGTTCAGGAAACACCATATATTTT.